The 26 T cell receptor beta chains listed next were all sequenced from one sample in a study of blood T cell repertoires in COVID-19. Assay: immunoSEQ multiplex PCR; the TCRdb copy retains only in-frame clones and omits some. The repertoire holds under 300,000 clones, with 65% to 85% as singletons. Sample: peripheral blood. The origin of the receptors is a woman in her forties with active or convalescent COVID-19.

This chain links TRBV6-1 with TRBJ2-2; D not certain. From germline, CDR1 is MNHNS and CDR2 SASEGT. V was cut by 0 bases and J by 8 bases, with 13 bases left in between. The CDR3 runs to 15 residues. As DNA, the CDR3 is TGTGCCAGCAGTGAAGCAGCCTCCTCTTTGGGGGAGCTGTTTTTT. The encoded protein is CASSEAASSLGELFF.

V and J are TRBV11-1 and TRBJ1-1; D gene uncertain. CDR1 and CDR2 (germline): SGHAT, FQDESV (reference sequence). The germline V and J ends were trimmed by 4 bases and 4 bases, with 19 bases remaining between them. CDR3 length equals 16 residues. CDR3 in amino acids: CASSSRRARVSTEAFF. For the CDR3, the DNA is TGTGCCAGCAGCTCGCGACGGGCGAGGGTCTCCACTGAAGCTTTCTTT.

The V and J genes are TRBV5-1 and TRBJ2-5, with 14 bases matching TRBD2. Germline CDR1 reads SGHRS; CDR2 reads YFSETQ. The V segment lost 4 bases and the J segment 2 bases; nucleotides outside the gene matches: 7. The CDR3 covers 17 residues. CDR3 coding DNA: TGCGCCAGCAGCACGGGACTAGCGGGGGAGGGGCAAGAGACCCAGTACTTC. Translation: CASSTGLAGEGQETQYF.

This clone was counted a single time. The CDR3 DNA is TGTGCCAGCAGTTATCGGGGGTTAGAGCCCCAGCATTTT. Translated: CASSYRGLEPQHF. The chain recombines TRBV6-2 or TRBV6-3 with TRBJ1-5; the D gene is possibly TRBD1 (5 bases). The V gene's germline CDR1 is MNHEY and CDR2 SVGEGT. The CDR3 contains 13 residues. V gave up 3 bases and J gave up 8 bases, with 11 bases separating them.

The chain employs TRBV28 and TRBJ1-1; D is undetermined. Looked up from germline, CDR1 is MDHEN and CDR2 is SYDVKM. V was shortened by 6 bases and J by 1 base, with 6 bases between the two germline ends. The CDR3 has 12 amino acids. The CDR3 DNA follows: TGTGCCAGCAGACAGTCGAACACTGAAGCTTTCTTT. Residues: CASRQSNTEAFF.

This clone appeared once. V and J are TRBV5-6 and TRBJ2-7; D is ambiguous. The CDR3 covers 13 residues. Trimming removed 4 bases at V and 6 bases at J, with 14 bases between. CDR1 is SGHDT, CDR2 YYEEEE, per germline. The chain's CDR3 is CASSPGPGSEQYV. The CDR3, as DNA: TGTGCCAGCAGCCCTGGCCCAGGCAGCGAGCAGTACGTC.

Details on this clone: A read error is possible here, since a much larger clone lies one base away. The J gene is TRBJ1-2, the V gene TRBV5-5, with D perhaps matching TRBD1 (5 bases). This CDR3 is 13 amino acids long. The V end lost 4 bases, the J end lost 2 bases, and 9 bases lay between the germline ends. CDR1 is SGHKS and CDR2 is YYEKEE in the germline V gene (reference sequence). The CDR3 DNA reads TGTGCCAGCAGCCCCGGGGGGAACTATGGCTACACCTTC. It yields the protein CASSPGGNYGYTF. Combining the CDR3 with reference TRBV5-5 and TRBJ1-2 gives the whole variable domain DAGVTQSPTHLIKTRGQQVTLRCSPISGHKSVSWYQQVLGQGPQFIFQYYEKEERGRGNFPDRFSARQFPNYSSELNVNALLLGDSALYLCASSPGGNYGYTFGSGTRLTVV.

The rearrangement joins TRBV19 to TRBJ2-1; 8 bases are shared with TRBD1. The junction had 1 base not matched to a gene; V was cut back by 4 bases and J by 8 bases. Germline assignment: CDR1 LNHDA and CDR2 SQIVND (reference sequence). This CDR3 region has 12 residues. This CDR3 is CASSTTGDEQFF. The DNA for the CDR3 is TGTGCCAGTAGTACGACAGGGGATGAGCAGTTCTTC.

A single count supports this clone. The V call is TRBV15, the J call TRBJ1-1; possibly TRBD1 for D (6 bases). CDR1 and CDR2 (germline): LNHNV, YYDKDF (reference sequence). The CDR3 totals 16 residues. Between the trimmed V and J ends, which lost 0 bases and 5 bases, there was a span of 16 bases. CDR3 loop: CATSRDLLGARTEAFF. DNA of the CDR3: TGTGCCACCAGCAGAGATCTCCTGGGGGCGCGAACTGAAGCTTTCTTT.

V usage is TRBV7-9 and J usage is TRBJ2-2; a possible D gene is TRBD1 (5 bases). Trimming stripped 5 bases from V and 4 bases from J, with 8 bases between. The CDR3 has 13 amino acids. Germline CDR1 is SEHNR and CDR2 is FQNEAQ (reference sequence). Here the CDR3 reads CASSVDTTGELFF. The CDR3 DNA reads as TGTGCCAGCAGCGTGGACACCACCGGGGAGCTGTTTTTT.

As DNA, the CDR3 is TGTGCCAGCAGCCAACGGGACAGGGCCTACGAGCAGTACTTC. Its translation: CASSQRDRAYEQYF. The V and J genes are TRBV14 and TRBJ2-7, with 9 positions matching TRBD1. CDR1 and CDR2 from the germline V gene are SGHDN and FVKESK. V shed 2 bases, J shed 2 bases, and the junction held 1 base outside the gene matches. The length of the CDR3 is 14 residues.

V and J are TRBV7-3 and TRBJ2-5; 13 bases are a match to TRBD2. The CDR3 has 16 amino acids. Trimming took 4 bases from V and 3 from J; bases not matched to a gene: 5. The V gene's germline CDR1 is SGHTA and CDR2 FQGTGA. CDR3 amino acids: CASSSGLAGVEETQYF. DNA of the CDR3: TGTGCCAGCAGCTCTGGACTAGCGGGGGTAGAAGAGACCCAGTACTTC.

This sequence joins TRBV7-9 and TRBJ1-5; 8 nucleotides line up with TRBD1. J gave up 2 bases and V 5 bases, and 2 bases lay outside the gene matches. The germline V gene has CDR1 SEHNR and CDR2 FQNEAQ (reference sequence). The CDR3 is 14 residues long. CDR3: CASSPGQGNQPQHF. In nucleotides, the CDR3 is TGTGCCAGCAGCCCGGGACAGGGCAATCAGCCCCAGCATTTT.

The chain has TRBV10-3 and TRBJ1-4; D is uncertain. Trimming stripped 3 bases from V and 8 bases from J, with 13 bases between. Looked up from germline, CDR1 is ENHRY and CDR2 is SYGVKD. This CDR3 has 14 residues. The CDR3 region has the DNA TGTGCCATCAGTGACGGGAGGTCGGGAGAAAAACTGTTTTTT. This gives the protein CAISDGRSGEKLFF.

The chain links TRBV5-1 to TRBJ2-1; 10 bases agree with TRBD2. This CDR3 comprises 20 residues. Germline CDR1 and CDR2: SGHRS and YFSETQ. Unmatched junction bases numbered 17, after V lost 5 bases and J lost 0 bases. The CDR3 reads CASRPRNLAGGPSSYNEQFF. The CDR3 DNA sequence: TGCGCCAGCAGACCGAGAAACTTAGCGGGGGGTCCGAGCTCCTACAATGAGCAGTTCTTC.

The chain has TRBV29-1 and TRBJ2-7; 8 bases match TRBD2. Trimming removed 5 bases from V and 4 bases from J; junction bases left unmatched: 13. The germline V gene encodes CDR1 SQVTM and CDR2 ANQGSEA. The CDR3 is 15 residues long. In DNA, the CDR3 is TGCAGCGTTCACCTCGGACTAGCTAATACTTACGAGCAGTACTTC. Protein: CSVHLGLANTYEQYF.

This chain joins TRBV11-2 and TRBJ2-3, with a weak D call TRBD1 (6 bases). The CDR3 spans 15 residues. The V and J ends lost 1 base and 4 bases respectively, with 12 bases between them. The V gene's germline CDR1 is SGHAT and CDR2 FQNNGV. CDR3 coding DNA: TGTGCCAGCAGCTTAGTTCAGGGGCCCCCAGATACGCAGTATTTT. This codes for CASSLVQGPPDTQYF.

As regards this clone: Other DNA sequences in the sample encode the same CDR3. The rearrangement uses TRBV12-3 or TRBV12-4 and TRBJ1-1; D gene uncertain. V was clipped by 5 bases and J by 0 bases, with 4 bases between them. The CDR3 length is 12 residues. CDR3 region: CASSPMNTEAFF. DNA of the CDR3: TGTGCCAGCAGTCCCATGAACACTGAAGCTTTCTTT.

This chain connects TRBV6-5 to TRBJ2-1; TRBD2 matches 7 bases. Germline trimming cut 7 bases from V and 3 bases from J; bases unmatched to any gene: 9. The CDR3 has 15 amino acids. Germline values: CDR1 MNHEY, CDR2 SVGAGI. The CDR3 loop reads CASMAEGGNYNEQFF. CDR3 DNA sequence: TGTGCCAGCATGGCGGAGGGAGGGAACTACAATGAGCAGTTCTTC.

This clone was detected only a few times. The gene calls are TRBV11-3 and TRBJ2-1; unclear D gene. Deletions cut 0 bases from V and 0 bases from J, with 9 bases between. In germline, CDR1 is SGHNT, CDR2 YENEEA. CDR3 length equals 16 residues. Here the CDR3 reads CASSLEGRSSYNEQFF. The CDR3 DNA sequence: TGTGCCAGCAGCTTAGAAGGTCGGAGCTCCTACAATGAGCAGTTCTTC.

This clone was counted between two and nine times. The chain recombines TRBV7-9 with TRBJ2-5; D unclear. The germline V gene encodes CDR1 SEHNR and CDR2 FQNEAQ (reference sequence). The CDR3 runs to 14 residues. The V and J ends lost 5 bases and 3 bases respectively, with 13 bases between them. DNA for the CDR3: TGTGCCAGCAGCCGTCGCCGCGGAGAAGAGACCCAGTACTTC. It codes for CASSRRRGEETQYF.

The rearrangement uses TRBV27 and TRBJ1-2; 8 bases map to TRBD1. With V trimmed by 5 bases and J by 8 bases, 13 bases remained unmatched. The CDR3 runs to 15 residues. Looked up from germline, CDR1 is MNHEY and CDR2 is SMNVEV (reference sequence). DNA of the CDR3: TGTGCCAGCAGTCCTAAAAGGCAGGGGGCAGGGGGCTACACCTTC. It translates to CASSPKRQGAGGYTF.

This chain uses TRBV6-1 with TRBJ2-1; TRBD2 agrees at 16 bases. Germline lookup yields CDR1 MNHNS and CDR2 SASEGT. Losses at the gene ends were 3 bases for V and 5 bases for J; bases not matched to a gene: 7. The CDR3 runs to 18 residues. The CDR3 region has the DNA TGTGCCAGCAGTGAGGTCGGGACTAGCGGGGGGGCCCACAATGAGCAGTTCTTC. Protein sequence: CASSEVGTSGGAHNEQFF.

This clone occurred a few times. This sequence joins TRBV6-5 and TRBJ2-1; 16 bases match TRBD2. The CDR3 runs to 15 residues. The V and J ends lost 6 bases and 13 bases, in that order; junction bases with no gene match: 9. Germline V gene data show CDR1 as MNHEY and CDR2 as SVGAGI. In nucleotides, the CDR3 is TGTGCCAGCAGCCCCGGGACTAGCGGGGGGGCGGATCAGTTCTTC. Translating it yields CASSPGTSGGADQFF.

The CDR3 DNA reads TGTGCCAGCTCACCCAACAGGGGGCCAGAGACCCAGTACTTC. Protein sequence: CASSPNRGPETQYF. The rearrangement uses TRBV18 and TRBJ2-5; TRBD1 aligns across 9 bases. Per the germline V gene, CDR1 is KGHSH and CDR2 is LQKENI. The CDR3 is made up of 14 amino acids. Germline trimming cut 3 bases from V and 4 bases from J; bases unmatched to any gene: 3.

The chain uses TRBV19 and TRBJ2-1; 10 bases line up with TRBD2. J was trimmed by 3 bases and V by 6 bases; bases with no gene match: 5. The CDR3 has 15 amino acids. Germline values: CDR1 LNHDA, CDR2 SQIVND (reference sequence). The CDR3 sequence is CASRAGLADYNEQFF. The CDR3 DNA reads as TGTGCCAGTAGAGCTGGACTAGCGGACTACAATGAGCAGTTCTTC.